Below, 18 T cell receptor beta chains from the same sample are listed, as sequenced in a study of T-cell memory formation after mild COVID-19. MiXCR, run by TCRdb on the 5' RACE reads, gives a single entry per CDR3 protein. The sample lists about 350,000 distinct CDR3 sequences, approximately 15% seen once, with about 20% in the top ten. The sequenced material came from PBMCs or a T cell subset sorted from them (not recorded which). These receptors were collected from a young man who had mild COVID-19 (a few samples of this study predate the infection). Cell type and time point are not known.

The V and J genes are TRBV20-1 and TRBJ2-3; 8 nucleotides align to TRBD2. Losses at the gene ends were 1 base for V and 4 bases for J; bases not matched to a gene: 4. Germline V gene sequence: CDR1 DFQATT, CDR2 SNEGSKA (reference sequence). The CDR3 spans 14 residues. The CDR3 region has the DNA TGCAGTGCTAGAGCGGCGGGGGGTTCAGATACGCAGTATTTT. Its protein product is CSARAAGGSDTQYF.

This clonotype turned up a few times. The V gene is TRBV4-1, the J gene TRBJ2-1, with a possible D match to TRBD1 (5 bases). Germline V gene sequence: CDR1 MGHRA, CDR2 YSYEKL. The V end was cut by 3 bases, the J end by 16 bases, with 16 bases between. This CDR3 region has 12 residues. The CDR3: CASSHPRLGQFF. CDR3 coding DNA: TGCGCCAGCAGCCATCCTAGGCTAGGACAATTCTTC.

The chain carries TRBV4-3 and TRBJ2-2, with 8 bases lining up with TRBD1. In germline, CDR1 is LGHNA, CDR2 YSLEER. Unmatched junction bases numbered 7, after V lost 3 bases and J lost 1 base. The CDR3 covers 17 residues. CDR3: CASSQRTGGWNTGELFF. Written as DNA, the CDR3 is TGCGCCAGCAGCCAGAGAACAGGGGGATGGAACACCGGGGAGCTGTTTTTT.

The chain is built from TRBV27 and TRBJ1-4, with 8 bases fitting TRBD1. CDR1 and CDR2 from the germline V gene are MNHEY and SMNVEV (reference sequence). The CDR3 runs to 14 residues. The junction had 6 bases not matched to a gene; V was cut back by 4 bases and J by 8 bases. The CDR3 region has the DNA TGTGCCAGCAGTTCGACAGGGGTAAAGGAAAAACTGTTTTTT. Translated: CASSSTGVKEKLFF.

The chain carries TRBV29-1 and TRBJ1-3; 10 bases are a match to TRBD1. Trimming at V came to 7 bases and at J to 8 bases, leaving 5 bases not matched to a gene. There are 12 residues in the CDR3. Per the germline V gene, CDR1 is SQVTM and CDR2 is ANQGSEA. The CDR3: CSAGQGEHTIYF. The DNA for the CDR3 is TGCAGCGCCGGACAGGGGGAGCACACCATATATTTT.

The V and J genes are TRBV19 and TRBJ1-1, with a possible D match to TRBD1 (5 bases). V was clipped by 5 bases and J by 2 bases, with 18 bases between them. The germline CDR1 and CDR2 sequences are LNHDA and SQIVND (reference sequence). CDR3 length: 16 residues. The CDR3 region has the DNA TGTGCCAGTAGTGCCAGTATATTGGGACTCAACACTGAAGCTTTCTTT. It yields the protein CASSASILGLNTEAFF.

The rearrangement links TRBV28 to TRBJ2-7; D may be TRBD1 or TRBD2 (6 bases each). Per the germline V gene, CDR1 is MDHEN and CDR2 is SYDVKM. The V gene lost 2 bases and the J gene lost 6 bases, with 11 bases spanning the gap. The CDR3 consists of 13 residues. CDR3 coding DNA: TGTGCCAGCAGTTTACGGGGGCGTCTCGAGCAGTACGTC. It specifies CASSLRGRLEQYV.

The chain employs TRBV7-6 and TRBJ2-1; 10 bases are a match to TRBD1. After removal of 4 bases from V and 8 bases from J, the junction contained 5 bases not matched to a gene. Germline V lookup: CDR1 SGHVS, CDR2 FNYEAQ. There are 14 residues in the CDR3. The CDR3, as DNA: TGTGCCAGCAGCTCGGGGGACAGGGGTCATGAGCAGTTCTTC. Its translation: CASSSGDRGHEQFF.

There are many counts of this clonotype. In DNA form, the CDR3 reads TGTGCCAGCAGCCACACAGGGGGCGATTCCAAAGAGACCCAGTACTTC. It yields the protein CASSHTGGDSKETQYF. The chain employs TRBV12-3 or TRBV12-4 and TRBJ2-5, with 9 bases that match TRBD1. The CDR3 is made up of 16 amino acids. V shed 6 bases, J shed 3 bases, and the junction held 11 bases outside the gene matches.

This clonotype occurred a few times. The chain carries TRBV4-3 and TRBJ2-5; 9 bases are a match to TRBD2. V gave up 3 bases and J gave up 7 bases; unmatched junction bases: 15. The germline gives CDR1 LGHNA, CDR2 YSLEER. The CDR3 is 17 amino acids. CDR3 sequence: CASSHSASGAAGGTQYF. For the CDR3, the DNA is TGCGCCAGCAGCCACTCGGCTAGCGGGGCGGCTGGGGGGACCCAGTACTTC.

The chain couples TRBV6-4 to TRBJ1-6; TRBD1 might be the D (5 bases). Germline-derived CDR1 and CDR2 are MRHNA and SNTAGT. CDR3 length equals 17 residues. V lost 10 bases, J lost 11 bases, and 30 bases lay in between. CDR3 in DNA: TGTGCCACTCCGACGGGGGACCAAGCCCTGGCGGGTGCACCCCTCCACTTT. It is translated as CATPTGDQALAGAPLHF.

The CDR3 sequence is CASSYSIQGLDGELFF. Written as DNA, the CDR3 is TGTGCCAGCAGTTACTCAATACAGGGCTTGGACGGGGAGCTGTTTTTT. The chain employs TRBV6-2 or TRBV6-3 and TRBJ2-2; D may be TRBD1 (6 bases). Between the trimmed V and J ends, which lost 0 bases and 7 bases, there was a span of 15 bases. The CDR3 totals 16 residues. Germline assignment: CDR1 MNHEY and CDR2 SVGEGT.

Many counts were recorded for this clonotype. The rearrangement links TRBV7-9 to TRBJ2-1, with D possibly TRBD2 on 5 matching bases. V shed 1 base and J shed 3 bases, with 7 bases lying between them. The V gene's germline CDR1 is SEHNR and CDR2 FQNEAQ (reference sequence). CDR3 size: 14 residues. The DNA for the CDR3 is TGTGCCAGCAGCTTAGACGGGGACTACAATGAGCAGTTCTTC. Protein sequence: CASSLDGDYNEQFF. Variable domain in full (rest from reference TRBV7-9 and TRBJ2-1): DTGVSQNPRHKITKRGQNVTFRCDPISEHNRLYWYRQTLGQGPEFLTYFQNEAQLEKSRLLSDRFSAERPKGSFSTLEIQRTEQGDSAMYLCASSLDGDYNEQFFGPGTRLTVL.

The chain carries TRBV5-1 and TRBJ2-7; 8 bases match TRBD1. This CDR3 contains 16 residues. The germline V gene encodes CDR1 SGHRS and CDR2 YFSETQ. The V and J ends lost 0 bases and 4 bases, in that order; junction bases with no gene match: 9. CDR3 sequence: CASSLGYGDRSYEQYF. The CDR3 DNA is TGCGCCAGCAGCTTGGGATATGGGGACAGGTCTTACGAGCAGTACTTC.

This chain's CDR3 is CSAVDRVPAEAFF. DNA for the CDR3: TGCAGCGCAGTGGACAGGGTTCCTGCTGAAGCTTTCTTT. This sequence joins TRBV29-1 and TRBJ1-1; 8 bases are shared with TRBD1. CDR1 is SQVTM, CDR2 ANQGSEA, per germline. The CDR3 totals 13 residues. V was clipped by 7 bases and J by 6 bases; unmatched bases: 10.

The table lists this clonotype with a few counts. The rearrangement links TRBV4-3 to TRBJ1-2; a possible D gene is TRBD1 (6 bases). CDR1 and CDR2 from the germline V gene are LGHNA and YSLEER. V lost 0 bases and J 3 bases, leaving 14 bases between the germline ends. The CDR3 consists of 16 residues. The CDR3: CASSQDSPGAYYGYTF. CDR3 bases: TGCGCCAGCAGCCAAGATAGTCCGGGGGCATACTATGGCTACACCTTC.

This clonotype was detected only a few times. This sequence joins TRBV20-1 and TRBJ2-4, with 9 bases fitting TRBD1. CDR1 DFQATT and CDR2 SNEGSKA come from the germline V gene (reference sequence). This CDR3 contains 14 residues. The V and J ends lost 5 bases and 1 base, in that order; junction bases with no gene match: 3. The CDR3 spells CSAYRGPAKNIQYF. The CDR3 region has the DNA TGCAGTGCTTACAGGGGGCCGGCCAAAAACATTCAGTACTTC.

The rearrangement joins TRBV4-1 to TRBJ2-7, with D perhaps TRBD2 (6 bases). Germline CDR1 reads MGHRA; CDR2 reads YSYEKL. The CDR3 runs 14 residues. V was cut by 0 bases and J by 7 bases, with 13 bases left in between. For the CDR3, the DNA is TGCGCCAGCAGCCAAGAGGAGGGCCCCAGAGAGCAGTACTTC. Its protein product is CASSQEEGPREQYF.